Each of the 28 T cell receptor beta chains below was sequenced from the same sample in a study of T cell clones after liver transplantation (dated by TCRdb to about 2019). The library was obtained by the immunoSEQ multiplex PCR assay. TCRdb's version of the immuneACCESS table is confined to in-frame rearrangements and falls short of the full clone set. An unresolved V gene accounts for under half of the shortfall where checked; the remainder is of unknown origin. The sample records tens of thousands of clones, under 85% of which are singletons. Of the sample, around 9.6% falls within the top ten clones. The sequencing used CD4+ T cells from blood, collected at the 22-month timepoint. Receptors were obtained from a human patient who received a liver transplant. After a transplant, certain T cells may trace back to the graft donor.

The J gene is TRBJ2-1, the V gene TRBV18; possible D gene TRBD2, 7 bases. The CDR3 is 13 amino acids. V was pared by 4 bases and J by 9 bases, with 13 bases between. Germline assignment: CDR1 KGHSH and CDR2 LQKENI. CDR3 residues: CASSRGGEGEQFF. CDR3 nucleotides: TGTGCCAGCTCACGGGGGGGCGAGGGTGAGCAGTTCTTC.

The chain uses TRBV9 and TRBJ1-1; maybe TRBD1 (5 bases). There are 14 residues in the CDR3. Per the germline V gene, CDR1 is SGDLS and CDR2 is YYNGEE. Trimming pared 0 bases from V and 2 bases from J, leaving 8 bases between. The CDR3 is CASSVEQANTEAFF. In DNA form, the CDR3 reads TGTGCCAGCAGCGTAGAACAGGCTAACACTGAAGCTTTCTTT.

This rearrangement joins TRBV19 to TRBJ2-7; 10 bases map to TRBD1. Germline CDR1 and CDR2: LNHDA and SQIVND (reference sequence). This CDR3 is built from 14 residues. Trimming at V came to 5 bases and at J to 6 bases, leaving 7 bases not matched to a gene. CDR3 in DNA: TGTGCCAGTAGTCAAAGGACAGGGGGGGTCGAGCAGTACTTC. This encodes CASSQRTGGVEQYF.

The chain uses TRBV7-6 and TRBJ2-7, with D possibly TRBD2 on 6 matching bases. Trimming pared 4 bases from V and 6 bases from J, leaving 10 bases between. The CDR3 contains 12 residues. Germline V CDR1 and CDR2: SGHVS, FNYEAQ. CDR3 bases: TGTGCCAGCAGCTCATGGGGGGTCGAGCAGTACTTC. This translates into CASSSWGVEQYF. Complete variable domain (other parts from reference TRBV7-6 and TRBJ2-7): GAGVSQSPRYKVTKRGQDVALRCDPISGHVSLYWYRQALGQGPEFLTYFNYEAQQDKSGLPNDRFSAERPEGSISTLTIQRTEQRDSAMYRCASSSWGVEQYFGPGTRLTVT.

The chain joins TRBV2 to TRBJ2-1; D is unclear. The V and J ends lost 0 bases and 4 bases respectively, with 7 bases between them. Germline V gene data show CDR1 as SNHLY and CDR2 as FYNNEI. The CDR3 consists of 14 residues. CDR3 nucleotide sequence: TGTGCCAGCAGTGAAGCTGGCAGATACAATGAGCAGTTCTTC. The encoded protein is CASSEAGRYNEQFF.

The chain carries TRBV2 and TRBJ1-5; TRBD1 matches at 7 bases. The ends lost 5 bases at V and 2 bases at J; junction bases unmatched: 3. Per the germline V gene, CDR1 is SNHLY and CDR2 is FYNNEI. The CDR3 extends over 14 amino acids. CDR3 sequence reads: CASSFGQGNQPQHF. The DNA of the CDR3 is TGTGCCAGCAGTTTCGGACAGGGCAATCAGCCCCAGCATTTT.

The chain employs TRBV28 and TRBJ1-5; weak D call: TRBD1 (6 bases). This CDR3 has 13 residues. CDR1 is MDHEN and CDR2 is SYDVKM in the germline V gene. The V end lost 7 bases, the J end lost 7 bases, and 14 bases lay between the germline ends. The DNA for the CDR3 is TGTGCCAGCAAAACAGGGTCCGTCCAGCCCCAGCATTTT. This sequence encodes CASKTGSVQPQHF.

CDR3 DNA sequence: TGTGCCAGCAGGCTCGGGACTGGGGTATACAATGAGCAGTTCTTC. Translation gives CASRLGTGVYNEQFF. The chain carries TRBV2 and TRBJ2-1; TRBD2 might be the D (6 bases). Per germline, CDR1 SNHLY and CDR2 FYNNEI. This CDR3 is 15 amino acids long. The V gene lost 6 bases and the J gene lost 4 bases, with 16 bases spanning the gap.

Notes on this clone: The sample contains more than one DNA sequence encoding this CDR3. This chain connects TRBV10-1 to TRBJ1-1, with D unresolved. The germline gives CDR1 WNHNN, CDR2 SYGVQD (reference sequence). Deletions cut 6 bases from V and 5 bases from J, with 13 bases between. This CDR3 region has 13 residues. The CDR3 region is CASSLSQNTEAFF. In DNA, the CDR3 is TGCGCCAGCAGCCTCAGTCAGAATACTGAAGCTTTCTTT.

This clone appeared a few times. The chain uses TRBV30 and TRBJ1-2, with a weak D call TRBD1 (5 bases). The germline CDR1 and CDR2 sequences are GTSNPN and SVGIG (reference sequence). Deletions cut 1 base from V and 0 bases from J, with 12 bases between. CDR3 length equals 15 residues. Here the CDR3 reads CAWSAGDMTNYGYTF. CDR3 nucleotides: TGTGCCTGGAGTGCGGGGGATATGACTAACTATGGCTACACCTTC.

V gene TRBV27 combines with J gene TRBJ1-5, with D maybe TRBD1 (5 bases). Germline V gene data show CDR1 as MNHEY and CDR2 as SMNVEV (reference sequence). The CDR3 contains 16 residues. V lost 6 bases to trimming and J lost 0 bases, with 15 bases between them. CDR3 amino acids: CASRFGGTNSNQPQHF. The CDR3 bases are TGTGCCAGCAGGTTTGGGGGGACGAATAGCAATCAGCCCCAGCATTTT.

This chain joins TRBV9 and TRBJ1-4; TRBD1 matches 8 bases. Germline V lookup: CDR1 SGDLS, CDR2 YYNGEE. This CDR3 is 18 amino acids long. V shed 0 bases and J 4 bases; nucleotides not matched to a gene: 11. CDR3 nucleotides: TGTGCCAGCAGCGTAGCTGCGGGACAGGACTACTTTAATGAAAAACTGTTTTTT. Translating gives CASSVAAGQDYFNEKLFF. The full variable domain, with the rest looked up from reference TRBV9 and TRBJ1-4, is DSGVTQTPKHLITATGQRVTLRCSPRSGDLSVYWYQQSLDQGLQFLIQYYNGEERAKGNILERFSAQQFPDLHSELNLSSLELGDSALYFCASSVAAGQDYFNEKLFFGSGTQLSVL.

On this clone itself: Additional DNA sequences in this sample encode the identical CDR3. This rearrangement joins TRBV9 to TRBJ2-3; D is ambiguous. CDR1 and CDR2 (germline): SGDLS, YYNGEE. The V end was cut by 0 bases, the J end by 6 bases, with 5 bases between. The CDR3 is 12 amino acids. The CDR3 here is CASSVVADTQYF. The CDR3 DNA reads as TGTGCCAGCAGCGTAGTAGCTGATACGCAGTATTTT.

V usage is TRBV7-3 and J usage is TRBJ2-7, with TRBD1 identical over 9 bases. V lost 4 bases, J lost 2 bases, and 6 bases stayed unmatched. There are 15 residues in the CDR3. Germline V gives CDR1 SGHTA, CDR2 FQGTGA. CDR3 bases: TGTGCCAGCAGCTCCGGACAGGGGACAGCCTACGAGCAGTACTTC. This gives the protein CASSSGQGTAYEQYF.

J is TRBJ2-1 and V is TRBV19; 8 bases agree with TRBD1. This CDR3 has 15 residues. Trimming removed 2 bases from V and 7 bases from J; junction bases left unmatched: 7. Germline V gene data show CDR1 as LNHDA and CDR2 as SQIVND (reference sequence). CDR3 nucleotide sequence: TGTGCCAGTAGTATAATGGGACAGGCGCGAAATGAGCAGTTCTTC. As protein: CASSIMGQARNEQFF.

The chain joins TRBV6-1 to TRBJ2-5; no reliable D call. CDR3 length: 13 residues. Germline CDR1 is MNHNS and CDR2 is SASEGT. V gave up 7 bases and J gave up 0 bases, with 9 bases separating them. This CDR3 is CASMRTNQETQYF. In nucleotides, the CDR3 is TGTGCCAGCATGAGAACCAACCAAGAGACCCAGTACTTC.

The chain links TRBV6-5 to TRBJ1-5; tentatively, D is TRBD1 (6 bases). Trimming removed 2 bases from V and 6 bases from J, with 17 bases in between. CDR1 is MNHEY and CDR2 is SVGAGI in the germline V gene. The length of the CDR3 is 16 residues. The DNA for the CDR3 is TGTGCCAGCAGTTACGCGGCGGGGGCTGAAGCTCAGCCCCAGCATTTT. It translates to CASSYAAGAEAQPQHF.

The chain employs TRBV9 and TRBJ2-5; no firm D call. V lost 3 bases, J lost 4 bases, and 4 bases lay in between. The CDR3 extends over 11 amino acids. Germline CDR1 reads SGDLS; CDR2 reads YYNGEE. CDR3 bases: TGTGCCAGCAGCGCGGGAGAGACCCAGTACTTC. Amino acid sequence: CASSAGETQYF. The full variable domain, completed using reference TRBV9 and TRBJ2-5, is DSGVTQTPKHLITATGQRVTLRCSPRSGDLSVYWYQQSLDQGLQFLIQYYNGEERAKGNILERFSAQQFPDLHSELNLSSLELGDSALYFCASSAGETQYFGPGTRLLVL.

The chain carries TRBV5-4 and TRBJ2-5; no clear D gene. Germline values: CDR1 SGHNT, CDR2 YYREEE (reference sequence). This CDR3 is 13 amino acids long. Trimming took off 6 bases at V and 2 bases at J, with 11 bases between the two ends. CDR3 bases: TGTGCCAGCAAGCAGGTTGGGCAAGAGACCCAGTACTTC. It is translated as CASKQVGQETQYF.

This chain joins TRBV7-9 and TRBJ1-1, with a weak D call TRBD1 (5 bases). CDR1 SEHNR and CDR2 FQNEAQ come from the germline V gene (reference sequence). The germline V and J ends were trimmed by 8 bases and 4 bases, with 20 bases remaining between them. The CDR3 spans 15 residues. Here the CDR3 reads CASRPPPRGGTEAFF. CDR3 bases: TGTGCCAGCCGCCCCCCACCGAGGGGTGGCACTGAAGCTTTCTTT. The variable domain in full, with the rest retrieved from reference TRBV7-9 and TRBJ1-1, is DTGVSQNPRHKITKRGQNVTFRCDPISEHNRLYWYRQTLGQGPEFLTYFQNEAQLEKSRLLSDRFSAERPKGSFSTLEIQRTEQGDSAMYLCASRPPPRGGTEAFFGQGTRLTVV.

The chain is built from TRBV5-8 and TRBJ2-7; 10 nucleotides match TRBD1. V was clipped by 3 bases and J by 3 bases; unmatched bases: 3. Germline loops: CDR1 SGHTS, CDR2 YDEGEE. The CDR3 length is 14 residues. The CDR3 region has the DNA TGTGCCAGCAGCTCAGACAGGGGGCTCTACGAGCAGTACTTC. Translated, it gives CASSSDRGLYEQYF.

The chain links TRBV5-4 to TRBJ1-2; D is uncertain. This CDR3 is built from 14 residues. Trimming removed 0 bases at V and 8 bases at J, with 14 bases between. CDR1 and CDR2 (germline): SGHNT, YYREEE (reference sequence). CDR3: CASSLAARAAGYTF. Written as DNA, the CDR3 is TGTGCCAGCAGCTTGGCCGCAAGGGCCGCGGGCTACACCTTC.

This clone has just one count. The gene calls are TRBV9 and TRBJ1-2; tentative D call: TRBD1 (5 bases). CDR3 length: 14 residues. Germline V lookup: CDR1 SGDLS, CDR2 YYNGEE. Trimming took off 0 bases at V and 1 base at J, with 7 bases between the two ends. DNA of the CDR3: TGTGCCAGCAGCGTAGTGACAGATAACTATGGCTACACCTTC. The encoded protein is CASSVVTDNYGYTF.

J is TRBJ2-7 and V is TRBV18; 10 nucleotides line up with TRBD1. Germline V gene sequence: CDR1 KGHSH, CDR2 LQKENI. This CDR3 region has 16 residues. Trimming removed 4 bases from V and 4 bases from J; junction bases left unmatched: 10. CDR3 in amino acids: CASSLQEPGQGYEQYF. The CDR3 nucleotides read TGTGCCAGCTCACTACAAGAACCGGGACAGGGGTACGAGCAGTACTTC.

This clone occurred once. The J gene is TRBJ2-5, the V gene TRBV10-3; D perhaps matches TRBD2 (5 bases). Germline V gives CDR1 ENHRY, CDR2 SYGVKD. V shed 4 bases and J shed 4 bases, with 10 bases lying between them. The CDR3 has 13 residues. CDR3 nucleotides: TGTGCCATCAGTGGGACTCTTGGAGAGACCCAGTACTTC. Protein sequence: CAISGTLGETQYF.

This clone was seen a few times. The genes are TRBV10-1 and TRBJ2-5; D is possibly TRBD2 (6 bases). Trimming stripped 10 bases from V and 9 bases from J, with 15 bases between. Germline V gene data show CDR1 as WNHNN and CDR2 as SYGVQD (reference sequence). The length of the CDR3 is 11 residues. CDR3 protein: CATGGTEAQYF. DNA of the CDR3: TGCGCCACCGGCGGGACCGAGGCCCAGTACTTC.

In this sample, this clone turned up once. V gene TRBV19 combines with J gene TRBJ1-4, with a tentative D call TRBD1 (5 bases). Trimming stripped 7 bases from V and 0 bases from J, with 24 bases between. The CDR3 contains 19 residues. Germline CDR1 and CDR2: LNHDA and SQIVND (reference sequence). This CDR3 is CASTPDGGRARATNEKLFF. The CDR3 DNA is TGTGCCAGTACCCCCGACGGAGGCAGGGCGAGGGCAACTAATGAAAAACTGTTTTTT.

CDR3 loop: CASSLTSGENTEAFF. The CDR3 nucleotides are TGTGCCAGCAGCTTAACTTCGGGGGAAAACACTGAAGCTTTCTTT. The genes are TRBV7-2 and TRBJ1-1, with D tentatively TRBD1 (5 bases). V was shortened by 2 bases and J by 2 bases, with 12 bases between the two germline ends. The CDR3 length is 15 residues. Germline-derived CDR1 and CDR2 are SGHTA and FQGNSA.